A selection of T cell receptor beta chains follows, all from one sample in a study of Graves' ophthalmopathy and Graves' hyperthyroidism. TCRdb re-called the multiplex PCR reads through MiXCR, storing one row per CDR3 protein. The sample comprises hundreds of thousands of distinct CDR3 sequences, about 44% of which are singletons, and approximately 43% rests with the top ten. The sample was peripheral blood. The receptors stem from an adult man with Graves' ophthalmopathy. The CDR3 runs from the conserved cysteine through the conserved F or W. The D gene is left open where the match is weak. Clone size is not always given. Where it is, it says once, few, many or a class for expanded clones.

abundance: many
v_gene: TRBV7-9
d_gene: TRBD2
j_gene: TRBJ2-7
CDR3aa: CASSLPSGGVSEQYF
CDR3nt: TGTGCCAGCAGCTTACCCAGCGGGGGGGTTAGTGAGCAGTACTTC

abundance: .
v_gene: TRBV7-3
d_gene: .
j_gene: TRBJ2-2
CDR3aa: CASSEVGGRYTGELFF
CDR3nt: TGTGCCAGCAGTGAAGTGGGGGGCCGGTACACCGGGGAGCTGTTTTTT

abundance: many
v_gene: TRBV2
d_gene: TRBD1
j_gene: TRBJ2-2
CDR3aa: CASRVQGAAGELFF
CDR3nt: TGTGCCAGCAGGGTACAGGGGGCGGCCGGGGAGCTGTTTTTT

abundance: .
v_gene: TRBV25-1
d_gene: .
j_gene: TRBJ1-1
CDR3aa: CASSYSILGGKAKAFF
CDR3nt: TGTGCCAGCAGTTACTCGATCCTCGGGGGAAAAGCGAAAGCTTTCTTT

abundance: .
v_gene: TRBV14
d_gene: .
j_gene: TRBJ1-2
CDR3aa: CASSRDQAMGGCTF
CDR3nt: TGTGCCAGCAGCCGAGACCAAGCTATGGGGGGCTGCACCTTC

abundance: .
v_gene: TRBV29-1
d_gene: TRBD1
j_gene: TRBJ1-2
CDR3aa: CSVAPSPGGADGYTF
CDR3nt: TGCAGCGTTGCACCTTCCCCAGGGGGCGCGGATGGCTACACCTTC

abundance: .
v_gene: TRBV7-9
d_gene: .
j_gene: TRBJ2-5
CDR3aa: CASTNRGQETQYF
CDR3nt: TGTGCCAGCACCAACCGGGGTCAAGAGACCCAGTACTTC

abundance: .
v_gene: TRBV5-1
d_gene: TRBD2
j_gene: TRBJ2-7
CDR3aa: CASSFGLAGDFYEQYF
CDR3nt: TGCGCCAGCAGCTTTGGTCTAGCGGGAGATTTTTACGAGCAGTACTTC

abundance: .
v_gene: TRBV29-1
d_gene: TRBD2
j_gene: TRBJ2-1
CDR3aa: CSVQLAGVAEQFF
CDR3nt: TGCAGCGTTCAACTAGCGGGAGTTGCTGAGCAGTTCTTC

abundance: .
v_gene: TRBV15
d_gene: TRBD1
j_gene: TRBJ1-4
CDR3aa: CATSIYRGRTEKLFF
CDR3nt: TGTGCCACCAGCATATACAGGGGGCGGACGGAAAAACTGTTTTTT

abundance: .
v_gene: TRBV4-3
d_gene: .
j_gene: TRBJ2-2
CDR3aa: CASSRSTGSGELFF
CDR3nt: TGCGCCAGCAGCCGCTCCACGGGGTCCGGGGAGCTGTTTTTT

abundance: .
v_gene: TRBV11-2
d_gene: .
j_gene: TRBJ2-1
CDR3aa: CASSLGNNEQFF
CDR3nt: TGTGCCAGCAGCTTAGGGAACAATGAGCAGTTCTTC

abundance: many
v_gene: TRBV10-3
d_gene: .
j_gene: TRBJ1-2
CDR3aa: CASRPPGAYGYTF
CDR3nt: TGTGCCAGCAGACCCCCGGGAGCCTATGGCTACACCTTC

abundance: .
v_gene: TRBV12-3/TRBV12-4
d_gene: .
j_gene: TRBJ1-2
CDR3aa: CASSSLVGTGGSYGYTF
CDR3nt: TGTGCCAGCAGTTCCCTAGTGGGGACGGGGGGTAGCTATGGCTACACCTTC

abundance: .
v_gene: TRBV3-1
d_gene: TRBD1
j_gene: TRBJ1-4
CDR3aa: CASSRGTGGFREKLFF
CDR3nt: TGTGCCAGCAGCCGTGGGACAGGGGGATTTCGGGAAAAACTGTTTTTT

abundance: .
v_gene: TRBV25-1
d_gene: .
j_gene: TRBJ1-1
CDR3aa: CASSPPWGATILPTEAFF
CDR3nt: TGTGCCAGCAGTCCCCCATGGGGGGCGACTATTCTCCCCACTGAAGCTTTCTTT

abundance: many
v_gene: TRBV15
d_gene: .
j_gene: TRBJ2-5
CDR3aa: CATSRDRAVQETQYF
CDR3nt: TGTGCCACCAGCAGAGATCGCGCGGTTCAAGAGACCCAGTACTTC

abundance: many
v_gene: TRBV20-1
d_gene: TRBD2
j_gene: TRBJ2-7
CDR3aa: CSALAGVYEQYF
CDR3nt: TGCAGTGCGCTAGCGGGAGTCTACGAGCAGTACTTC

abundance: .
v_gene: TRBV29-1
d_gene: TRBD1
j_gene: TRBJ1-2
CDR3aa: CSVEDLRGGIGGYTF
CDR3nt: TGCAGCGTTGAAGATCTCAGGGGGGGAATCGGCGGCTACACCTTC

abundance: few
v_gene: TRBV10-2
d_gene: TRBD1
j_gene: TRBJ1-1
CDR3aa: CASSTPEGAGTEAFF
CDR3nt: TGTGCCAGCAGTACCCCAGAGGGGGCTGGAACTGAAGCTTTCTTT

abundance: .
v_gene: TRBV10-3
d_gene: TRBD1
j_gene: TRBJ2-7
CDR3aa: CASSLALDRGFAYEQYF
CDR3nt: TGTGCCAGCAGTTTAGCCCTTGACAGGGGGTTTGCCTACGAGCAGTACTTC

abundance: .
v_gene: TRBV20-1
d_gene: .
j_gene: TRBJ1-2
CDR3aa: CSARGRVRSNYGYTF
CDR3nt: TGCAGTGCTAGAGGTCGTGTCAGATCTAACTATGGCTACACCTTC

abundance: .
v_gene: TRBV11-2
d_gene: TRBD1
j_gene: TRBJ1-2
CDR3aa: CASSPTGGSGGYTF
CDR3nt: TGTGCCAGCAGCCCTACAGGGGGCTCTGGGGGCTACACCTTC

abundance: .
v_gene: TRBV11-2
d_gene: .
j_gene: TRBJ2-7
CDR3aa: CASSSPGGAPYEQYF
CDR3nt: TGTGCCAGCAGCTCCCCAGGTGGGGCCCCCTACGAGCAGTACTTC

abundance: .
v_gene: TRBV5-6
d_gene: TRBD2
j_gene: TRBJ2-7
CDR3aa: CASSFFGRGPYEQYF
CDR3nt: TGTGCCAGCAGCTTTTTTGGGAGGGGCCCGTACGAGCAGTACTTC

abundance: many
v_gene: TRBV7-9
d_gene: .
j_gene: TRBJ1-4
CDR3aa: CASSLHGREGKLFF
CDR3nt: TGTGCCAGCAGCTTGCATGGACGGGAGGGAAAACTGTTTTTT

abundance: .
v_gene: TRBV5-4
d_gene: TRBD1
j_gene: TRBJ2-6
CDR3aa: CASSLQGRLEGANVLTF
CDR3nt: TGTGCCAGCAGCTTACAGGGGCGACTGGAGGGGGCCAACGTCCTGACTTTC

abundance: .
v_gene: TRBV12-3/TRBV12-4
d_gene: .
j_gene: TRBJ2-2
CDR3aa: CASSLQLTNTGELFF
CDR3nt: TGTGCCAGCAGTTTACAACTAACGAACACCGGGGAGCTGTTTTTT

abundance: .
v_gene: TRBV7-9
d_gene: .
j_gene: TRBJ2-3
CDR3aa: CAGSQLGTDTQYF
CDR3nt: TGTGCCGGCAGTCAATTGGGCACAGATACGCAGTATTTT

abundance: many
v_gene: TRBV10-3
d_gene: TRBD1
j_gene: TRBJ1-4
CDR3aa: CAISGTGSEEKLFF
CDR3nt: TGTGCCATCAGTGGGACAGGGTCGGAGGAAAAACTGTTTTTT

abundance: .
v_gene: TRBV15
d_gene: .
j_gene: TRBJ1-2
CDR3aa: CATSSTGHNYGYTF
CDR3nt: TGTGCCACCAGCAGTACGGGACACAACTATGGCTACACCTTC

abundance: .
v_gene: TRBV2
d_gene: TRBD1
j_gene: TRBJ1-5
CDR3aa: CASSYGTGVSNQPQHF
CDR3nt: TGTGCCAGCAGTTACGGAACAGGGGTTAGCAATCAGCCCCAGCATTTT

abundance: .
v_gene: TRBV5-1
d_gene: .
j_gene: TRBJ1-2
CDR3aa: CASTLDINYGYTF
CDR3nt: TGCGCCAGCACCCTGGACATAAACTATGGCTACACCTTC

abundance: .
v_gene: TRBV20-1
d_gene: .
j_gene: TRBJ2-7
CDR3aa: CSARFYGYEQYF
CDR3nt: TGCAGTGCTAGATTTTACGGGTACGAGCAGTACTTC

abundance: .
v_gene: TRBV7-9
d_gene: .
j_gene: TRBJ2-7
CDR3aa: CASRPEGGRQQYF
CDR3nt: TGCGCCAGCAGGCCTGAGGGCGGCCGCCAGCAGTACTTC

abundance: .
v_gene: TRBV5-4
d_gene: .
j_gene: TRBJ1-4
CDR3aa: CASSSDQRGGGKLFF
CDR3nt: TGTGCCAGCAGCTCCGATCAACGGGGCGGGGGAAAACTGTTTTTT

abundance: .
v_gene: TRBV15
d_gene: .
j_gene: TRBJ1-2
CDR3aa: CATSSYSQLYGYTF
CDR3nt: TGTGCCACCAGCAGTTACAGTCAACTCTATGGCTACACCTTC

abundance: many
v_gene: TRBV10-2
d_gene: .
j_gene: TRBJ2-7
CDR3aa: CASSLDLSSYEQYF
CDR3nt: TGCGCCAGCAGTCTGGACTTGAGCTCCTACGAGCAGTACTTC

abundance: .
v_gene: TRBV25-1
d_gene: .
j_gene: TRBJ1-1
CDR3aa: CADSRVGAEAFF
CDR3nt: TGTGCCGACAGCCGGGTGGGCGCTGAAGCTTTCTTT

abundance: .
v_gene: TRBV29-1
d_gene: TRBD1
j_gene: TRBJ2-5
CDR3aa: CSVEQGGQDTQYF
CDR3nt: TGCAGCGTTGAGCAGGGTGGACAGGACACCCAGTACTTC

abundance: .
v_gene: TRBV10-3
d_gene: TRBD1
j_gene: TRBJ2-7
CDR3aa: CASADRGSYEQYF
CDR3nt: TGTGCCAGCGCGGACAGGGGATCCTACGAGCAGTACTTC